This is a list of T cell receptor beta chains from one sample in a study of spatial heterogeneity in lung cancer. TCRdb used MiXCR to reprocess the 5' RACE reads, holding one entry per CDR3 protein. Seen here are around 25,000 distinct CDR3 sequences, about 13% observed once, and the top ten hold around 25%. The sample consisted of PBMCs, taken at surgery. These receptors originate from a female donor with early-stage non-small cell lung cancer. Each CDR3 is given with its conserved first and last residue. D genes are given only for firm matches. Expanded clones are given a class, and other clones once, few, many or no size at all.

v_call	clone_size	j_call	d_call	cdr3_nt	cdr3_aa
TRBV20-1	many	TRBJ2-1	TRBD2	TGCAGTGCTAAAGGGACTAGCGGGGGATCCTACAATGAGCAGTTCTTC	CSAKGTSGGSYNEQFF
TRBV11-2	many	TRBJ2-1	NA	TGTGCCAGCAGCTTAGGATACAAGTACAATGAGCAGTTCTTC	CASSLGYKYNEQFF
TRBV6-5	medium-sized	TRBJ2-5	NA	TGTGCCAGCAGTTATGGCGAGACCCAGTACTTC	CASSYGETQYF
TRBV10-3	many	TRBJ2-1	NA	TGTGCCTCCGTCCCCCGGTCGGGCAATGAGCAGTTCTTC	CASVPRSGNEQFF
TRBV12-3/TRBV12-4	many	TRBJ1-1	NA	TGTGCCAGCAGTTATCTCCCCCACAGGATGGGGTACACTGAAGCTTTCTTT	CASSYLPHRMGYTEAFF
TRBV4-2	many	TRBJ1-3	NA	TGTGCCAGCAGCCAAGATGGTCTCTCTGGAAACACCATATATTTT	CASSQDGLSGNTIYF
TRBV4-1	many	TRBJ2-1	NA	TGCGCCAGCAGCCAAGAGTACTCCTACAATGAGCAGTTCTTC	CASSQEYSYNEQFF
TRBV24-1	many	TRBJ2-3	NA	TGTGCCACCAGTGGTACAGGGGGGGGCACAGATACGCAGTATTTT	CATSGTGGGTDTQYF
TRBV7-2	many	TRBJ2-5	NA	TGTGCCAGCAGCCGTGGGCGGGGTCAAGAGACCCAGTACTTC	CASSRGRGQETQYF
TRBV7-2	many	TRBJ1-5	TRBD1	TGTGCCAGCAGCTTAGTTGGGACAGGGGCCAATCAGCCCCAGCATTTT	CASSLVGTGANQPQHF
TRBV6-6	NA	TRBJ2-7	NA	TGTGCCAGCAGTGAACCGGGACTTTCCTACGAGCAGTACTTC	CASSEPGLSYEQYF
TRBV7-2	many	TRBJ2-3	NA	TGTGCCAGCAGCTTATCGCCGGCCCCCACAGATACGCAGTATTTT	CASSLSPAPTDTQYF
TRBV7-2	many	TRBJ1-3	NA	TGTGCCAGCAGCTTAGTGGGACCTAGCTCTGGAAACACCATATATTTT	CASSLVGPSSGNTIYF
TRBV24-1	few	TRBJ2-2	NA	TGTGCCACCAGTGATTCCGACGGGGAGGCCACCGGGGAGCTGTTTTTT	CATSDSDGEATGELFF
TRBV5-1	many	TRBJ2-1	NA	TGCGCCAGCAGCGGCCTCCGGGACTCCAATGAGCAGTTCTTC	CASSGLRDSNEQFF
TRBV19	NA	TRBJ2-1	TRBD2	TGTGCCAGTAGTATTTCTAGCGGGGAATACAATGAGCAGTTCTTC	CASSISSGEYNEQFF
TRBV7-9	many	TRBJ1-1	TRBD1	TGTGCCAGCAGCCCACTAGGGACAGGGGACTACACTGAAGCTTTCTTT	CASSPLGTGDYTEAFF
TRBV19	NA	TRBJ2-2	NA	TGTGCCAGTAGTAGCCCCGCGGGGACCTACACCGGGGAGCTGTTTTTT	CASSSPAGTYTGELFF
TRBV6-5	many	TRBJ2-3	NA	TGTGCCAGCAGTTACTCATTCGGCGACCCGACAGATACGCAGTATTTT	CASSYSFGDPTDTQYF
TRBV6-5	many	TRBJ2-3	TRBD1	TGTGCCAGCAGTTACTCACTGAACAGGGGAGTCACAGATACGCAGTATTTT	CASSYSLNRGVTDTQYF
TRBV10-3	NA	TRBJ2-2	NA	TGTGCCATCAGTGAGTCGGGGGAGAACACCGGGGAGCTGTTTTTT	CAISESGENTGELFF
TRBV19	few	TRBJ2-1	NA	TGTGCCAGTAATTCAGGGAGTACCTACAATGAGCAGTTCTTC	CASNSGSTYNEQFF
TRBV9	many	TRBJ1-5	NA	TGTGCCAGCAGCGTAGAAGGGGGGCCCAATCAGCCCCAGCATTTT	CASSVEGGPNQPQHF
TRBV15	many	TRBJ2-3	NA	TGTGCCACCAGCAGAGATAGGTCCGATTATAGGCAGTATTTT	CATSRDRSDYRQYF
TRBV4-1	medium-sized	TRBJ1-1	NA	TGCGCCAGCAGCCTACAGGGAAAGACTGAAGCTTTCTTT	CASSLQGKTEAFF
TRBV7-2	NA	TRBJ2-6	TRBD2	TGTGCCAGCAGCTTAGGCCCACTAGCGGGTGTTTTGGCCAACGTCCTGACTTTC	CASSLGPLAGVLANVLTF
TRBV7-3	NA	TRBJ2-1	NA	TGTGCCAGCAGCTCAAGCGGCGTTTCCTACAATGAGCAGTTCTTC	CASSSSGVSYNEQFF
TRBV6-5	many	TRBJ2-2	NA	TGTGCCAGCAGTCCCCTAACGTCGAACACCGGGGAGCTGTTTTTT	CASSPLTSNTGELFF
TRBV9	many	TRBJ2-1	NA	TGTGCCAGCAGATCCGAGGACCTCTCCTACAATGAGCAGTTCTTC	CASRSEDLSYNEQFF
TRBV4-3	many	TRBJ2-2	NA	TGCGCCAGCAGCCCCGCGGACGGAACCGGGGAGCTTTTTTTT	CASSPADGTGELFF
TRBV7-2	many	TRBJ2-7	NA	TGTGCCAGCAGTTACGGACACTCCTACGAGCAGTACTTC	CASSYGHSYEQYF
TRBV12-3/TRBV12-4	many	TRBJ2-5	TRBD1	TGTGCCAGCAGTTTGAGGGGACAGGGACGGTTCGAGACCCAGTACTTC	CASSLRGQGRFETQYF
TRBV30	NA	TRBJ2-6	NA	TGTGCCTGGAGTCAGGTGGCTGGGGCCAACGTCCTGACTTTC	CAWSQVAGANVLTF
TRBV28	many	TRBJ2-3	TRBD2	TGTGCCAGCAGTTTTCCCGCGGGAGAGGGAGATACGCAGTATTTT	CASSFPAGEGDTQYF
TRBV7-9	many	TRBJ2-6	NA	TGTGCCAGCAGGAGGGTGGGGGACTCTGGGGCCAACGTCCTGACTTTC	CASRRVGDSGANVLTF
TRBV5-1	NA	TRBJ2-1	TRBD2	TGCGCCAGCAGGTTAGCGGGAGCCTACAATGAGCAGTTCTTC	CASRLAGAYNEQFF
TRBV24-1	many	TRBJ1-5	NA	TGTGCCACCAGTGACTCTGAGGTGTTGGGGCCTGGGGGCAATCAGCCCCAGCATTTT	CATSDSEVLGPGGNQPQHF
TRBV7-3	many	TRBJ2-3	TRBD2	TGTGCCAGCAGCTTCCTAGCGGGAGGGGCAGATACGCAGTATTTT	CASSFLAGGADTQYF
TRBV2	NA	TRBJ2-2	NA	TGTGCCAGCAGTGAAGGGCAGGGTGGCACCGGGGAGCTGTTTTTT	CASSEGQGGTGELFF
TRBV7-2	many	TRBJ1-3	NA	TGTGCCAGCAGCTTGGGCCGGAGCTCTGGAAACACCATATATTTT	CASSLGRSSGNTIYF
TRBV7-8	many	TRBJ1-5	NA	TGTGCCAGCAGCTTAGCGATGGTCGGGGGGCAACAGCCCCAGCATTTT	CASSLAMVGGQQPQHF
TRBV30	NA	TRBJ1-1	NA	TGTGCCTGGACTTTCCAGAGAAACACTGAAGCTTTCTTT	CAWTFQRNTEAFF
TRBV3-1	many	TRBJ1-5	NA	TGTGCCAGCAGCCATCAGGGCTCCCCCCTGCATTTT	CASSHQGSPLHF
TRBV5-1	many	TRBJ2-1	TRBD2	TGCGCCAGCAGCTTGGAGTCTAGCGGGAGGTTGGGCCATGAGCAGTTCTTC	CASSLESSGRLGHEQFF
TRBV11-1	many	TRBJ1-6	NA	TGTGCCAGCAGCTTACATGAGGGTGTCGGCTCACCCCTCCACTTT	CASSLHEGVGSPLHF
TRBV7-9	NA	TRBJ2-2	NA	TGTGCCAGCAGCTTATGGACAGAAACCGGGGAGCTGTTTTTT	CASSLWTETGELFF
TRBV6-2/TRBV6-3	NA	TRBJ2-5	TRBD2	TGTGCCAGCAGTAGACTAGCGGGGGTCTTACGAGAGACCCAGTACTTC	CASSRLAGVLRETQYF
TRBV7-9	NA	TRBJ1-1	NA	TGTGCCAGCAGCTTAGCGGTGCTAGGGAACACTGAAGCTTTCTTT	CASSLAVLGNTEAFF
TRBV19	few	TRBJ1-1	NA	TGTGCCAGTAGTATGGCCAGGGCCCGGGACACTGAAGCTTTCTTT	CASSMARARDTEAFF
TRBV28	many	TRBJ2-3	NA	TGTGCCAGCAGTTTATGGGGGGTGACCACAGATACGCAGTATTTT	CASSLWGVTTDTQYF
TRBV9	many	TRBJ2-1	NA	TGTGCCAGCAGCGTAGTACAGGCCGGCCCCTACAATGAGCAGTTCTTC	CASSVVQAGPYNEQFF
TRBV6-1	many	TRBJ2-5	NA	TGTGCCAGCACAGCATCGGGAGCCGGTGAGACCCAGTACTTC	CASTASGAGETQYF
TRBV20-1	many	TRBJ2-1	TRBD1	TGCAGTGCACCGGGACAGGGTAACAATGAGCAGTTCTTC	CSAPGQGNNEQFF
TRBV29-1	many	TRBJ2-1	NA	TGCAGCGTTGAAGATAGCCTCTACAATGAGCAGTTCTTC	CSVEDSLYNEQFF
TRBV28	NA	TRBJ2-7	NA	TGTGCCAGCAGTATATCCGGGGTCTACGAGCAGTACTTC	CASSISGVYEQYF